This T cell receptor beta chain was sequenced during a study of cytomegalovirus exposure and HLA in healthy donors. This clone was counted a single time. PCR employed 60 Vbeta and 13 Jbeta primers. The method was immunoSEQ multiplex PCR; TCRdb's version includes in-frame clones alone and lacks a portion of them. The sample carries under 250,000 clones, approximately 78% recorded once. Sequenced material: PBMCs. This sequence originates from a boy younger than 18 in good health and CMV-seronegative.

The CDR3 bases are TGCGCCAGCGGGTCCGGGACAGGGTATTCACCCCTCCACTTT. Protein sequence: CASGSGTGYSPLHF. The chain is built from TRBV5-1 and TRBJ1-6, with 9 bases identical to TRBD1. The CDR3 spans 14 residues. The J segment lost 8 bases and the V segment lost 7 bases, leaving 7 bases of the junction unmatched. CDR1 is SGHRS, CDR2 YFSETQ, per germline.